This TCR beta chain was captured in a study of T cells of healthy individuals. TCRdb re-called the 5' RACE reads with MiXCR, one entry per CDR3 protein. The table has approximately 52,000 distinct CDR3 sequences, roughly 14% seen once. The germline V gene encodes CDR1 DFQATT and CDR2 SNEGSKA (reference sequence). Trimming pared 5 bases from V and 4 bases from J, leaving 12 bases between. CDR3 length equals 13 residues. This clonotype is medium-sized by share. The sequence derives from a human donor in good health. The rearrangement links TRBV20-1 to TRBJ1-3; D might be TRBD1 (6 bases). The CDR3 DNA reads as TGCAGTGCTTCACAGGGTACCGGAAACACCATATATTTT. Translated, it gives CSASQGTGNTIYF.